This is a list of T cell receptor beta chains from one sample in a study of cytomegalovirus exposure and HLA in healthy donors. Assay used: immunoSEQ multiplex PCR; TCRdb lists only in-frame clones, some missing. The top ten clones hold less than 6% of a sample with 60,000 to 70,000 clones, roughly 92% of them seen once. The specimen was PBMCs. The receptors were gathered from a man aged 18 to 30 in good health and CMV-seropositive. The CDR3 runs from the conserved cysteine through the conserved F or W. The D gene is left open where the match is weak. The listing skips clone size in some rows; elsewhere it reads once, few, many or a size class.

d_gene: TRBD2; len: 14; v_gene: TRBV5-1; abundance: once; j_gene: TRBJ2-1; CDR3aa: CASSLRSGSGLWFF; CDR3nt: TGCGCCAGCAGCTTGCGAAGCGGGAGCGGCTTGTGGTTCTTC
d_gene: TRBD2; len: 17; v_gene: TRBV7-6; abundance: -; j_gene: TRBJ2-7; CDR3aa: CASSLEGRLAGVDEQYF; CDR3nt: TGTGCCAGCAGCTTAGAGGGTCGACTAGCGGGAGTCGACGAGCAGTACTTC
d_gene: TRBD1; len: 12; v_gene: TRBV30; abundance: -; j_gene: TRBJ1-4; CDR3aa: CAWAAGGEKLFF; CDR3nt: TGTGCCTGGGCCGCAGGGGGTGAAAAACTGTTTTTT
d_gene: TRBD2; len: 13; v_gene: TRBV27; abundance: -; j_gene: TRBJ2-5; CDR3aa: CASSSGLAGTQYF; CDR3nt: TGTGCCAGCAGTTCCGGACTAGCGGGGACCCAGTACTTC
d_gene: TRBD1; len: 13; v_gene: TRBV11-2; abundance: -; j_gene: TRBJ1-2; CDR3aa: CASSLGRGQGYTF; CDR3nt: TGTGCCAGCAGCTTAGGCAGGGGGCAGGGCTACACCTTC
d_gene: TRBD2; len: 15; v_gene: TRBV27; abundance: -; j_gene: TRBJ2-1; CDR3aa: CASSWTGLAGDEQFF; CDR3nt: TGTGCCAGCAGTTGGACGGGACTAGCAGGCGATGAGCAGTTCTTC
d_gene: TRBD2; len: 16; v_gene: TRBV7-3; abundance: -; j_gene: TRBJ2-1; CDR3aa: CASSSRLAGAYNEQFF; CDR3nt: TGTGCCAGCAGCTCCCGACTAGCGGGAGCCTACAATGAGCAGTTCTTC
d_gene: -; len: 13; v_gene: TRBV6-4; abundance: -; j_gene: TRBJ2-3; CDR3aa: CASSAGETDTQYF; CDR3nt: TGTGCCAGCAGTGCTGGTGAGACAGATACGCAGTATTTT
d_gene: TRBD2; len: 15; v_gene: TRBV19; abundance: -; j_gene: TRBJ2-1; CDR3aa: CASSISSGISDEQFF; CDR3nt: TGTGCCAGTAGTATCTCTAGCGGGATATCAGATGAGCAGTTCTTC
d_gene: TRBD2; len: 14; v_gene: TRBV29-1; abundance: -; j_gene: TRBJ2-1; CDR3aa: CSVEFLAAYNEQFF; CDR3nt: TGCAGCGTTGAATTTCTAGCGGCATACAATGAGCAGTTCTTC
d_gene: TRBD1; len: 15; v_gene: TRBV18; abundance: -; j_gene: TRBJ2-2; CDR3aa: CASSPRDSYTGELFF; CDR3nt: TGTGCCAGCTCACCCCGGGACAGTTACACCGGGGAGCTGTTTTTT
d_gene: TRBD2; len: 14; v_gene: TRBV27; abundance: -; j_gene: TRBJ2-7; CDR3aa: CASGPPGGSYEQYF; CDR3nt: TGTGCCAGCGGACCTCCGGGGGGATCCTACGAGCAGTACTTC
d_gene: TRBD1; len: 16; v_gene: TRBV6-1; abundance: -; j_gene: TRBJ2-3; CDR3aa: CASSGRTGIGTDTQYF; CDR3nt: TGTGCCAGCAGTGGTCGGACAGGGATCGGCACAGATACGCAGTATTTT
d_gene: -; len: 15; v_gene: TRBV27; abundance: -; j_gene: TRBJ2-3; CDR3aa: CASSPSTTSTDTQYF; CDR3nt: TGTGCCAGCAGCCCCTCTACTACCAGCACAGATACGCAGTATTTT
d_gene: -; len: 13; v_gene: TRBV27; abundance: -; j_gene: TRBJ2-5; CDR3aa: CASSYRERETQYF; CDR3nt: TGTGCCAGCAGTTACAGGGAAAGAGAGACCCAGTACTTC
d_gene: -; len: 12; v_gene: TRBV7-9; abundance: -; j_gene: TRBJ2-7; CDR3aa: CASRNQTVEQYF; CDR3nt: TGTGCCAGCAGAAATCAAACGGTCGAGCAGTACTTC
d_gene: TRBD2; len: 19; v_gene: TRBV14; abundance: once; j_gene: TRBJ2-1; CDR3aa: CASSPGLAGGITKPNEQFF; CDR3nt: TGTGCCAGCAGCCCGGGACTAGCGGGAGGGATTACAAAGCCCAATGAGCAGTTCTTC
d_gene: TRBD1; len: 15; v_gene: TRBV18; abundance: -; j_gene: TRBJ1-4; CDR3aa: CASSPLTGFGEKLFF; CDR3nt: TGTGCCAGCTCACCGCTGACAGGGTTTGGTGAAAAACTGTTTTTT
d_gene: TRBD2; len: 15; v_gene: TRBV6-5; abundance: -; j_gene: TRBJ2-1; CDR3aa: CASSYGTSNYNEQFF; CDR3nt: TGTGCCAGCAGTTACGGGACTAGCAACTACAATGAGCAGTTCTTC
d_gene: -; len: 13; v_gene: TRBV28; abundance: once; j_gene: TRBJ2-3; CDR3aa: CASSLGQGDTQYF; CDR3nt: TGTGCCAGCAGTTTAGGCCAGGGAGATACGCAGTATTTT
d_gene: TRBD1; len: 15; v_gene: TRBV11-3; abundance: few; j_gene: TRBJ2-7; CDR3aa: CASSSRTGWDSEQYF; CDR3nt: TGTGCCAGCAGCTCGCGGACAGGTTGGGACAGCGAGCAGTACTTC
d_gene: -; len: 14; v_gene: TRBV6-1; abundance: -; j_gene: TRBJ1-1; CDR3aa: CASSSKQGNTEAFF; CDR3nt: TGTGCCAGCAGTAGCAAACAGGGGAACACTGAAGCTTTCTTT
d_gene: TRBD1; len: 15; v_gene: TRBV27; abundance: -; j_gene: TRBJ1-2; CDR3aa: CASSFAGQGDYGYTF; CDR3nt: TGTGCCAGCAGCTTCGCCGGACAGGGGGACTATGGCTACACCTTC
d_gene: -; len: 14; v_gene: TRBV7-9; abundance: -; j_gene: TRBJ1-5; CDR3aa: CASSSNGDNQPQHF; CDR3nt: TGTGCCAGCAGCTCTAACGGTGACAATCAGCCCCAGCATTTT
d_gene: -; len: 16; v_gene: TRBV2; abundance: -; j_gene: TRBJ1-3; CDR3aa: CASSDLGRGAGNTIYF; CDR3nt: TGTGCCAGCAGTGACCTGGGGCGGGGGGCTGGAAACACCATATATTTT
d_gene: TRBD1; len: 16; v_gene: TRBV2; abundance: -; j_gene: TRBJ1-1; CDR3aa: CASSEEPGGTRTEAFF; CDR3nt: TGTGCCAGCAGTGAAGAGCCAGGGGGCACGAGGACTGAAGCTTTCTTT
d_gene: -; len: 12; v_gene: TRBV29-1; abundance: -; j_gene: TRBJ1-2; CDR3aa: CSVDPANYGYTF; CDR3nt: TGCAGCGTTGATCCCGCTAACTATGGCTACACCTTC
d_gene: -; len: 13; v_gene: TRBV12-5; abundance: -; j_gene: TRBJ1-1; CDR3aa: CASGPGQNTEAFF; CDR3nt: TGTGCTAGTGGTCCCGGACAGAACACTGAAGCTTTCTTT
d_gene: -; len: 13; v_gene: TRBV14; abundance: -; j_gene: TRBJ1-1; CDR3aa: CASSQVYGAEAFF; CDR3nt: TGTGCCAGCAGCCAAGTTTACGGTGCCGAAGCTTTCTTT
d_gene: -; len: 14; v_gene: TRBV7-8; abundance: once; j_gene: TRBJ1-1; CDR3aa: CASSLGTANTEAFF; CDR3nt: TGTGCCAGCAGCTTAGGGACAGCTAACACTGAAGCTTTCTTT
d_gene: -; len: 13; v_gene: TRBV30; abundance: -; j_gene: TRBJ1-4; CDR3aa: CAWNSASGEKLFF; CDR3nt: TGTGCCTGGAATTCGGCATCGGGTGAAAAACTGTTTTTT
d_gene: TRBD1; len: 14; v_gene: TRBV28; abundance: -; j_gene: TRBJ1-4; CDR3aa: CASRPTGGYEKLFF; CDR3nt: TGTGCCAGCAGGCCGACAGGGGGGTATGAAAAACTGTTTTTT
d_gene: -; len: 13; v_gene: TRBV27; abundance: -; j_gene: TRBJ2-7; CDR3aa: CASSLGADYEQYF; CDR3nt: TGTGCCAGCAGTTTGGGGGCCGACTACGAGCAGTACTTC
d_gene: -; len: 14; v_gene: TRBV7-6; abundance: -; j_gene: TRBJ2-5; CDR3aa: CASSVGAHQETQYF; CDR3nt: TGTGCCAGCAGCGTAGGGGCCCACCAAGAGACCCAGTACTTC
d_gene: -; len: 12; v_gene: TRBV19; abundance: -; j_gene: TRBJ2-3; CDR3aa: CASSLEADTQYF; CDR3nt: TGTGCCAGTAGTTTGGAGGCAGATACGCAGTATTTT
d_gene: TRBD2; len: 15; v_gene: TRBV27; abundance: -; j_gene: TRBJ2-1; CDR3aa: CASSLSGTLYNEQFF; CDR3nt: TGTGCCAGCAGTCTGAGCGGGACCCTTTACAATGAGCAGTTCTTC
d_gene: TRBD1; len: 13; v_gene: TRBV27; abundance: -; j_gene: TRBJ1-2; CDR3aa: CASSQRQGYGYTF; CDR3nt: TGTGCCAGCAGTCAAAGACAGGGCTATGGCTACACCTTC
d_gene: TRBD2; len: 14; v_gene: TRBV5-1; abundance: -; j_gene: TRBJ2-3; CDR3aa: CASSLQAGEHTQYF; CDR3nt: TGCGCCAGCAGCCTCCAAGCGGGAGAACATACGCAGTATTTT
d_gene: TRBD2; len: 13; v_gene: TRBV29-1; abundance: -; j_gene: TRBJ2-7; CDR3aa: CSVGRTSSYEQYF; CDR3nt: TGCAGCGTTGGCCGGACTAGCTCCTACGAGCAGTACTTC
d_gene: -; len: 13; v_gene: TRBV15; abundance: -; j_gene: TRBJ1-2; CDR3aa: CATSSEGLVGYTF; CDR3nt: TGTGCCACCAGCAGTGAAGGACTGGTTGGCTACACCTTC
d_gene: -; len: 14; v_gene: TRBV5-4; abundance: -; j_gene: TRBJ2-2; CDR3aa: CASSLRGGAGELFF; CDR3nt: TGTGCCAGCAGCTTGAGGGGTGGCGCCGGGGAGCTGTTTTTT
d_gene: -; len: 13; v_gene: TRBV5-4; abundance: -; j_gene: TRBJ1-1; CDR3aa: CASSPYQGTEAFF; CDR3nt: TGTGCCAGCAGCCCCTATCAGGGGACTGAAGCTTTCTTT
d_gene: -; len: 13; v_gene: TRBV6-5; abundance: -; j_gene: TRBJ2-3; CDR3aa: CASSYSSADTQYF; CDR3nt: TGTGCCAGCAGTTACTCGTCCGCAGATACGCAGTATTTT
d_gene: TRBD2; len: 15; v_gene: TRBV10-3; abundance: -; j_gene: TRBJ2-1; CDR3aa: CAIMGTSGSYNEQFF; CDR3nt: TGTGCCATCATGGGGACTAGCGGATCCTACAATGAGCAGTTCTTC